This T cell receptor beta chain was retrieved from a study of long-term antiretroviral therapy in people with HIV. It was version v3.0 of the immunoSEQ assay that was run at survey level. The table came from immunoSEQ multiplex PCR; TCRdb's copy has only in-frame clones and leaves some out. The profile covers some 28,000 clones, with more than 80% appearing a single time and approximately 4.5% taken by the ten largest. General observations from the study: Regardless of time point, clones expanded before ART dominated the repertoire.

Held in samples before DNA extraction were roughly 1-10 million cryopreserved PBMC. Remarks on this clone: Its antigen is still unknown.

Germline V gene sequence: CDR1 ENHRY, CDR2 SYGVKD. The CDR3 is 12 residues long. Deletions cut 3 bases from V and 9 bases from J, with 9 bases between. The source of this sequence is a woman aged 40-49 years with HIV. The rearrangement joins TRBV10-3 to TRBJ1-5; D gene uncertain. The sequencing used unsorted PBMCs, collected more than 5 years after starting antiretroviral therapy. The DNA for the CDR3 is TGTGCCATCAGTGACGGCGAAGGGCCCCAGCATTTT. This translates into CAISDGEGPQHF.